This TCR beta chain was identified in a study of spatial heterogeneity in lung cancer. By sample fraction, this clonotype is medium-sized. V lost 4 bases, J lost 4 bases, and 5 bases stayed unmatched. Germline V gives CDR1 SGHTA, CDR2 FQGNSA. CDR3 length equals 15 residues. TCRdb re-called the 5' RACE reads through MiXCR, storing one row per CDR3 protein. Here the sample spans some 5,100 distinct CDR3 sequences, about 26% being singletons. Documented time point: sample taken at primary tumor resection. Whole RNA from tumor, nontumor lung or frozen PBMC was sequenced unsorted. The source is a male donor with early-stage non-small cell lung cancer. This material consisted of PBMCs, taken at surgery. The chain employs TRBV7-2 and TRBJ2-7, with 12 bases lining up with TRBD2. In DNA form, the CDR3 reads TGTGCCAGCAGCTCCCGAGGACTAGCGGGGTACGAGCAGTACTTC. This codes for CASSSRGLAGYEQYF.